The text below deals with one T cell receptor beta chain. This clonotype was seen repeatedly, ten times or more. The clone's antigen remains unknown. Nothing much larger sits one base from this clone, and base qualities are not available. Libraries were prepared through multiplex PCR. Sequencing relied on an Illumina HiSeq 4000. To build TCR beta libraries, CDR3 regions were amplified by Arm-PCR using iRepertoire HTBI primers. PCR products were gel purified before sequencing. Per the authors' processing: Gene usage analysis of CDR3 amino acid clonotypes relied on the roughly 60 TRBV and 12 to 15 TRBJ segments identified across samples. Filtered high-quality paired reads were merged into contigs using COPE and FqMerger. Contigs were aligned with BLAST to IMGT TRBV, TRBD and TRBJ reference genes, and CDR3 was defined per IMGT. Any clonotype with a frequency above 0.1% was counted as a highly expanded clone. Repertoire diversity was measured by Shannon entropy, and V-J evenness by the Gini coefficient. Public clonotypes were defined as clonotypes shared by more than one individual. The public sequencing data were trimmed at Q25 with fastp and processed into clonotypes with MiXCR by TCRdb, which kept only in-frame beta chains. Rows merge per CDR3 protein into single entries with the most common DNA and genes. TCRdb's processing, not the authors' own work, is the source of the V and J calls. Counted in this sample were 540,000 or so distinct CDR3 sequences; about 13% of them appeared once. The top ten clonotypes cover more than 8.5% of the sample.

The data were taken from a study of regulatory T cells in long-lasting Graves disease (dated by TCRdb to the early 2020s). For the wider study: Newly diagnosed Graves' disease patients had taken antithyroid drugs for less than 3 months. Peripheral blood TCR sequencing and RNA sequencing compared persistent Graves' disease patients with newly diagnosed Graves' disease patients. The study was conducted in China and was registered as a clinical trial. TCR sequencing covered about 13 persistent and roughly 20 newly diagnosed Graves' disease patients, some 33 samples in total. Results and caveats for the whole study, not just this receptor: The small sample size was acknowledged by the authors as a limitation that may reduce accuracy. More public clonotypes were shared among persistent patients (roughly 2,900) than among newly diagnosed patients (roughly 1,000). Preferential use of TRBV28, TRBJ1-2 and TRBJ2-5 was observed in persistent disease, whereas TRBV20-1 and TRBJ2-1 were favored in newly diagnosed disease. Peripheral blood alone was examined, since thyroid tissue, which constituted the primary lesion, could not be accessed. Persistent Graves' disease patients showed lower TCR Shannon entropy and fewer highly expanded clones than newly diagnosed patients, suggesting clonal expansion. Only the TCR beta chain was sequenced and analyzed.

Per the publication, the time point label means: newly diagnosed GD, antithyroid drugs for less than 3 months. RNA was extracted from PBMCs in TRIzol for both TCR sequencing and RNA sequencing. The diagnosis of Graves' disease was made according to American Thyroid Association guidelines. Patients were recruited from an endocrinology department in Xi'an, China. Each patient gave approximately 9.7 milliliters of peripheral blood, collected in an EDTA anticoagulant tube. Ficoll Paque Plus density gradient separation was used to isolate PBMCs, and no additional T cell sorting was done. RNA quality was checked with an Agilent 2100 Bioanalyzer and agarose gel, and concentration with a NanoDrop 2000. Its CDR3 holds 14 amino acids, cysteine through phenylalanine. Solely the CDR3 DNA is kept, with 42 bases framed from the first base. For CDR1 and CDR2, the germline V gene lists LGHNT and FRNRAP. V ends up 4 bases short and J 7 bases short, with an unmatched junction base count of 8.

The same sample was also studied in work on T cells in Graves' hyperthyroidism and ophthalmopathy. According to the second study: Graves' hyperthyroidism was defined as stable when no progression to ophthalmopathy occurred over 18 months of follow-up. Hyperthyroidism patients were newly diagnosed, with disease duration under 2 months, and aged 18 to 65 years. Patients with uncontrolled infections, other autoimmune diseases, pregnancy or lactation were excluded. Diagnoses relied on clinical symptoms, serum thyroxine and TRAb, thyroid ultrasound and orbital computed tomography. A first-round RT-PCR of the TCR CDR3 used the HTBI primer set with the Qiagen OneStep RT-PCR kit. Blood samples also contained most of the expanded thyroid clonotypes (frequency above 0.001), which suggests that blood repertoires may reflect thyroid immune responses. Ophthalmopathy was separated from stable hyperthyroidism by a 13 V-J signature model, with over 85% sensitivity and around 81% specificity obtained in cross-validation and 80%/75% obtained in testing. During validation, the model predicted progression to ophthalmopathy a median of around 6 months ahead of onset, with roughly 65% sensitivity and less than 85% specificity. TCR V-J signatures able to tell the groups apart were searched for in a discovery cohort of around 95 patients, of whom around 43 had Graves' ophthalmopathy and roughly 59 had stable Graves' hyperthyroidism. An independent validation cohort of 18 to 20 hyperthyroidism patients and some 15 patients who later progressed to ophthalmopathy tested prospective prediction of ophthalmopathy. The roughly 91 discovery patients were randomly split 7:3 into training and test sets. Thyroid tissue and blood T-cell repertoires from roughly six Graves' hyperthyroidism patients were also compared in the study. Once sampling was done, hyperthyroidism patients were given methimazole at a starting dose of 30 mg daily, whereas ophthalmopathy patients were given high-dose intravenous methylprednisolone. The libraries were constructed in a second round of multiplex PCR and then size-selected and purified. Sequencing of the libraries was done on an Illumina HiSeq2000 using paired-end 100 bp reads. SOAPnuke was used to process the raw data, throwing out any read that contained adapters or uncalled bases, had a mean Phred below 15, or lacked an exact constant-primer or identifier match. COPE v1.2.5 was used to merge the high-quality paired reads, and each unique nucleotide sequence was defined as a clonotype. MiTCR v1.1 was used to align clonotypes to the IMGT TRBV, TRBD and TRBJ reference segments. Analysis was restricted to V-J combinations with a frequency above 0.0001, which covered about 99% of repertoires. A TCS score was defined as the ratio between F50 (clonal expansion) and ExV (chaos), using BLOSUM62-based TCRdist between CDR3 peptides within each V-J. Welch's t-statistics and random forest reduced fewer than 600 V-J features to about 12, which were used in a naive Bayes classifier (R e1071). Sample size was not statistically predetermined, and blinding of investigators to group allocation was not performed. The paper reports TCR Vbeta CDR3 sequencing of 140 or so peripheral blood samples: approximately 41 ophthalmopathy, about 75 hyperthyroidism and some 17 progressor patients.

This specimen was peripheral blood mononuclear cells (PBMCs), taken at new diagnosis, from a patient treated with antithyroid drugs. This clonotype was obtained from a man aged 30 to 45 with Graves disease. Donor details come from another sample of the same person, matched by shared clones. The chain is assembled from TRBV12-5 and TRBJ2-7; 9 central nucleotides agree with TRBD1. The nucleotides read TGTGCTAGTGGTTCCTCAGGGACAGGGCGTGAGCAGTACTTC. It translates as CASGSSGTGREQYF.